The 27 T cell receptor beta chains presented below share a single source sample, sequenced in a study of blood T cell repertoires in COVID-19 (dated by TCRdb to the early 2020s). The library relied on the immunoSEQ multiplex PCR assay. The immuneACCESS repertoire file appears here via TCRdb, limited to in-frame rearrangements. These files lack a portion of the clones; in checked studies, under half of the deficit traces to unresolved V genes, and the cause of the others is not known. The sample table holds under 500,000 clones, of which about 89% were seen once. 4.3% of the sample belongs to the ten largest clones. The sample was peripheral blood. The receptors originated from a young woman with acute or convalescent COVID-19.

The rearrangement links TRBV5-4 to TRBJ2-3; TRBD2 aligns across 10 bases. V gave up 3 bases and J gave up 6 bases; unmatched junction bases: 4. This CDR3 is 14 amino acids long. The germline V gene encodes CDR1 SGHNT and CDR2 YYREEE (reference sequence). The CDR3 region is CASSSSGGADTQYF. The CDR3, as DNA: TGTGCCAGCAGCTCTAGCGGGGGAGCGGATACGCAGTATTTT.

This clone was seen a handful of times. The rearrangement joins TRBV4-2 to TRBJ2-7; 7 nucleotides line up with TRBD2. Germline V gene sequence: CDR1 LGHNA, CDR2 YNFKEQ. V lost 1 base and J lost 6; bases outside the gene matches: 6. The CDR3 length is 14 residues. The CDR3 loop reads CASSQVERGGEQYF. The DNA for the CDR3 is TGTGCCAGCAGCCAAGTTGAGCGGGGAGGCGAGCAGTACTTC.

The gene calls are TRBV19 and TRBJ2-2; 7 nucleotides align to TRBD1. Germline-derived CDR1 and CDR2 are LNHDA and SQIVND (reference sequence). J gave up 4 bases and V 9 bases, and 11 bases lay outside the gene matches. The CDR3 has 15 amino acids. CDR3 residues: CASQPGTEVTGELFF. DNA of the CDR3: TGTGCCAGCCAACCCGGGACAGAAGTCACCGGGGAGCTGTTTTTT.

The gene calls are TRBV2 and TRBJ1-5; D not resolved. Trimming removed 7 bases from V and 3 bases from J, with 13 bases in between. CDR1 and CDR2 from the germline V gene are SNHLY and FYNNEI. CDR3 length: 14 residues. This chain's CDR3 is CASTREGDNQPQHF. The CDR3 nucleotides read TGTGCCAGCACGCGAGAGGGTGACAATCAGCCCCAGCATTTT. The whole variable domain, remainder taken from reference TRBV2 and TRBJ1-5, is EPEVTQTPSHQVTQMGQEVILRCVPISNHLYFYWYRQILGQKVEFLVSFYNNEISEKSEIFDDQFSVERPDGSNFTLKIRSTKLEDSAMYFCASTREGDNQPQHFGDGTRLSIL.

CDR3 coding DNA: TGTGCCAGCAGCTTAACAGGGGTAGGGTCAAATCAGCCCCAGCATTTT. Protein sequence: CASSLTGVGSNQPQHF. The chain carries TRBV7-8 and TRBJ1-5, with 7 bases fitting TRBD1. The CDR3 loop spans 16 amino acids. J was trimmed by 4 bases and V by 2 bases; bases with no gene match: 8. Germline assignment: CDR1 SGHVS and CDR2 FQNEAQ.

V usage is TRBV2 and J usage is TRBJ1-4; possible D gene TRBD1, 6 bases. V was clipped by 7 bases and J by 2 bases, with 11 bases between them. This CDR3 comprises 14 residues. From germline, CDR1 is SNHLY and CDR2 FYNNEI. The CDR3 spells CASIPTGTNEKLFF. The DNA for the CDR3 is TGTGCCAGCATACCCACAGGGACTAATGAAAAACTGTTTTTT.

The DNA for the CDR3 is TGTGCCAGCTCCCCGCGGCAGGGAAAGGAGCGGAACACTGAAGCTTTCTTT. It yields the protein CASSPRQGKERNTEAFF. The chain links TRBV18 to TRBJ1-1, with a weak D call TRBD1 (5 bases). Per the germline V gene, CDR1 is KGHSH and CDR2 is LQKENI. V lost 6 bases and J 1 base, leaving 21 bases between the germline ends. The CDR3 is made up of 17 amino acids.

This chain links TRBV2 with TRBJ2-3; 9 bases line up with TRBD2. V was pared by 3 bases and J by 5 bases, with 12 bases of the junction left unmatched. Germline V lookup: CDR1 SNHLY, CDR2 FYNNEI. The CDR3 consists of 17 residues. This chain's CDR3 is CASSDLSGGLYLDTQYF. As DNA, the CDR3 is TGTGCCAGCAGTGACCTTAGCGGGGGCCTTTACTTAGATACGCAGTATTTT.

This chain connects TRBV9 to TRBJ2-3, with D unclear. The germline V gene encodes CDR1 SGDLS and CDR2 YYNGEE. Deletions cut 4 bases from V and 1 base from J, with 7 bases between. The CDR3 length is 13 residues. The CDR3 DNA sequence: TGTGCCAGCAGCCCCTCGGGCACAGATACGCAGTATTTT. Translating gives CASSPSGTDTQYF.

This clone was observed a single time. The chain carries TRBV12-3 or TRBV12-4 and TRBJ1-1, with no clear D. The CDR3 sequence is 13 residues long. V was cut by 5 bases and J by 6 bases, with 13 bases left in between. This CDR3 is CASSRSDLAEAFF. The CDR3, as DNA: TGTGCCAGCAGTCGATCGGACTTAGCTGAAGCTTTCTTT.

This clone was recorded many times. The chain combines TRBV7-9 with TRBJ1-6, with D tentatively TRBD1 (5 bases). The CDR3 is 16 residues long. The V end lost 5 bases, the J end lost 9 bases, and 20 bases lay between the germline ends. Germline loops: CDR1 SEHNR, CDR2 FQNEAQ (reference sequence). The CDR3 here is CASSPTGAGGFSPLHF. CDR3 DNA sequence: TGTGCCAGCAGCCCCACCGGGGCCGGAGGGTTTTCACCCCTCCACTTT.

The rearrangement links TRBV5-6 to TRBJ2-1, with D possibly TRBD1 on 6 matching bases. Trimming stripped 0 bases from V and 8 bases from J, with 9 bases between. The CDR3 has 13 residues. Germline V gene sequence: CDR1 SGHDT, CDR2 YYEEEE. The DNA of the CDR3 is TGTGCCAGCAGCTTGGCGGCAGGGGATGAGCAGTTCTTC. This encodes CASSLAAGDEQFF.

The rearrangement uses TRBV5-5 and TRBJ2-7; 7 bases fit TRBD1. The V gene end was trimmed by 2 bases and the J gene end by 1 base; junction bases not matched to a gene: 6. CDR1 is SGHKS and CDR2 is YYEKEE in the germline V gene (reference sequence). The CDR3 has 15 amino acids. In nucleotides, the CDR3 is TGTGCCAGCAGCTTCTTTGGGACAGCTTCCTACGAGCAGTACTTC. It is translated as CASSFFGTASYEQYF.

The chain joins TRBV5-6 to TRBJ2-7; D remains unclear. CDR1 and CDR2 from the germline V gene are SGHDT and YYEEEE. The CDR3 is 12 amino acids. V was cut by 0 bases and J by 6 bases, with 7 bases left in between. The CDR3 protein is CASSLGLFEQYF. CDR3 coding DNA: TGTGCCAGCAGCTTGGGACTTTTCGAGCAGTACTTC.

The genes are TRBV29-1 and TRBJ2-3; 7 bases align to TRBD2. Germline values: CDR1 SQVTM, CDR2 ANQGSEA. The CDR3 sequence is 16 residues long. Losses at the gene ends were 6 bases for V and 2 bases for J; bases not matched to a gene: 14. The CDR3: CSVAKGRDYYTDTQYF. The CDR3 bases are TGCAGCGTAGCGAAGGGTCGGGACTACTACACAGATACGCAGTATTTT.

The rearrangement uses TRBV6-4 and TRBJ2-5, with 7 bases aligning to TRBD1. Germline lookup yields CDR1 MRHNA and CDR2 SNTAGT. This CDR3 is 14 amino acids long. The V and J ends lost 4 bases and 4 bases, in that order; junction bases with no gene match: 6. CDR3 coding DNA: TGTGCCAGCAGTGCTTCGAGGACAGGAGAGACCCAGTACTTC. Its translation is CASSASRTGETQYF.

V is TRBV2 and J is TRBJ2-7; the match to TRBD2 covers 11 bases. Germline CDR1 SNHLY, CDR2 FYNNEI. The CDR3 runs to 15 residues. The V segment lost 1 base and the J segment 3 bases; nucleotides outside the gene matches: 2. The chain's CDR3 is CASSEGLAGGYEQYF. CDR3 DNA sequence: TGTGCCAGCAGTGAAGGGCTAGCGGGGGGCTACGAGCAGTACTTC.

This clone was picked up one time. This chain joins TRBV3-1 (or the pseudogene TRBV3-2) and TRBJ2-3; 11 bases match TRBD2. The CDR3 extends over 17 amino acids. Germline V gives CDR1 LGHDT, CDR2 YNNKEL (reference sequence). V was clipped by 0 bases and J by 2 bases; unmatched bases: 4. CDR3 residues: CASSQDALAGDTDTQYF. The CDR3 DNA reads as TGTGCCAGCAGCCAAGATGCACTAGCGGGGGACACAGATACGCAGTATTTT.

The chain is built from TRBV30 and TRBJ2-1; D possibly corresponds to TRBD2 (5 bases). In germline, CDR1 is GTSNPN, CDR2 SVGIG (reference sequence). CDR3 length: 19 residues. V shed 2 bases and J shed 12 bases, with 35 bases lying between them. In nucleotides, the CDR3 is TGTGCCTGGAGTACCGATTCGGGAATAGCAGGTGAAGTAACGCTGCGGCAGTTCTTC. It yields the protein CAWSTDSGIAGEVTLRQFF.

This chain joins TRBV10-3 and TRBJ2-5; 7 positions match TRBD1. Germline values: CDR1 ENHRY, CDR2 SYGVKD. The V gene end was trimmed by 0 bases and the J gene end by 3 bases; junction bases not matched to a gene: 10. The CDR3 covers 17 residues. The CDR3 region is CAISESGTGDPKETQYF. Here the CDR3 DNA reads TGTGCCATCAGTGAGTCAGGAACAGGGGACCCGAAAGAGACCCAGTACTTC.

The chain has TRBV7-9 and TRBJ2-1; 7 bases line up with TRBD2. Germline CDR1 is SEHNR and CDR2 is FQNEAQ (reference sequence). V was pared by 6 bases and J by 4 bases, with 9 bases of the junction left unmatched. The CDR3 length is 15 residues. The CDR3 is CASRSVASGYNEQFF. The CDR3 DNA follows: TGTGCCAGCAGATCCGTGGCTAGCGGATACAATGAGCAGTTCTTC.

This sequence joins TRBV6-2 or TRBV6-3 and TRBJ1-1; D call uncertain. From germline, CDR1 is MNHEY and CDR2 SVGEGT. V gave up 2 bases and J gave up 1 base, with 11 bases separating them. The CDR3 spans 15 residues. This CDR3 is CASSYKEGSNTEAFF. DNA for the CDR3: TGTGCCAGCAGTTACAAAGAGGGTTCGAACACTGAAGCTTTCTTT.

The chain combines TRBV5-1 with TRBJ1-3; no reliable D call. The CDR3 has 16 amino acids. Germline-derived CDR1 and CDR2 are SGHRS and YFSETQ. The V gene lost 4 bases and the J gene lost 0 bases, with 14 bases spanning the gap. In DNA, the CDR3 is TGCGCCAGCAGCCCAGGAACTCCTAACTCTGGAAACACCATATATTTT. It specifies CASSPGTPNSGNTIYF.

The genes are TRBV29-1 and TRBJ2-7, with 7 bases fitting TRBD1. The V and J ends lost 7 bases and 5 bases, in that order; junction bases with no gene match: 17. CDR1 is SQVTM, CDR2 ANQGSEA, per germline. The CDR3 has 15 residues. CDR3 region: CSDPAQGVPPHEQYF. CDR3 coding DNA: TGCAGCGACCCAGCTCAGGGGGTCCCCCCCCACGAGCAGTACTTC.

The rearrangement links TRBV7-9 to TRBJ2-3; TRBD2 aligns across 10 bases. The CDR3 is made up of 15 amino acids. The trim removed 4 bases at V and 2 bases at J, leaving 3 bases unmatched. Per germline, CDR1 SEHNR and CDR2 FQNEAQ (reference sequence). The CDR3 protein is CASSSSGGDTDTQYF. The CDR3 DNA follows: TGTGCCAGCAGCTCCAGCGGGGGGGACACAGATACGCAGTATTTT. Variable domain in full (rest from reference TRBV7-9 and TRBJ2-3): DTGVSQNPRHKITKRGQNVTFRCDPISEHNRLYWYRQTLGQGPEFLTYFQNEAQLEKSRLLSDRFSAERPKGSFSTLEIQRTEQGDSAMYLCASSSSGGDTDTQYFGPGTRLTVL.

The J gene is TRBJ2-7, the V gene TRBV14; TRBD2 might be the D (6 bases). The CDR3 loop spans 15 amino acids. Germline CDR1 reads SGHDN; CDR2 reads FVKESK. Deletions cut 3 bases from V and 0 bases from J, with 12 bases between. DNA for the CDR3: TGTGCCAGCAGCCACCGGGGGAAGAGCTCCTACGAGCAGTACTTC. This gives the protein CASSHRGKSSYEQYF.

Comment on this clone: Other nucleotide sequences in the sample specify the same CDR3. The CDR3 protein is CASSEGTGGSYEQYF. The CDR3, as DNA: TGTGCCAGCAGTGAGGGGACAGGGGGGTCCTACGAGCAGTACTTC. The gene calls are TRBV6-1 and TRBJ2-7, with 11 bases lining up with TRBD1. CDR1 MNHNS and CDR2 SASEGT come from the germline V gene. J gave up 1 base and V 3 bases, and 2 bases lay outside the gene matches. This CDR3 comprises 15 residues.